A selection of T cell receptor beta chains follows, all from one sample in a study of vaccination and CD4 T cells after COVID-19. Using its own MiXCR run on the PCR reads, TCRdb lists one record per CDR3 protein. In the table there are roughly 15,000 distinct CDR3 sequences, 50% to 65% of which are singletons. Their antigens are not known. Here the sequenced sample was CD4+ T cells from blood, cultured in vitro, taken before SARS-CoV-2 vaccination. The origin of the receptors is a human donor who had recovered from COVID-19. CDR3s include the opening cysteine and the closing phenylalanine or tryptophan. Fields, in order: J gene, D gene, clone size, V gene, CDR3 protein, CDR3 DNA. D genes are given only for firm matches. Clone size appears in some rows only: once, few, many, or a class for an expanded clone.

>TRBJ2-7|.|.|TRBV6-1
CASSRNRASAYEQYF
TGTGCCAGCAGCAGGAACAGGGCTTCGGCCTACGAGCAGTACTTC
>TRBJ1-6|.|once|TRBV25-1
CASSEWGAGSNSPLHF
TGTGCCAGCAGTGAATGGGGGGCAGGGAGTAATTCACCCCTCCACTTT
>TRBJ2-7|.|few|TRBV6-1
CAAGPRYEQYF
TGTGCCGCTGGACCGAGGTACGAGCAGTACTTC
>TRBJ1-2|TRBD1|.|TRBV24-1
CATSDGTGLIGGYTF
TGTGCCACCAGTGATGGGACAGGGCTCATTGGGGGCTACACCTTC
>TRBJ2-1|.|.|TRBV7-2
CASSLSVGQYNEQFF
TGTGCCAGCAGCTTATCAGTCGGGCAATACAATGAGCAGTTCTTC
>TRBJ1-1|.|.|TRBV18
CASSPPTTSTEAFF
TGTGCCAGCTCACCCCCCACAACGAGCACTGAAGCTTTCTTT
>TRBJ1-5|.|few|TRBV7-2
CASSFRGNQPQHF
TGTGCCAGCAGCTTCAGGGGTAATCAGCCCCAGCATTTT
>TRBJ2-7|.|few|TRBV21-1
CASSKPSGRVHEQYF
TGTGCCAGCAGCAAGCCTAGCGGGAGGGTCCACGAGCAGTACTTC
>TRBJ2-5|TRBD1|.|TRBV28
CASSLWDRTETQYF
TGTGCCAGCAGTCTGTGGGACAGGACAGAGACCCAGTACTTC
>TRBJ1-5|TRBD1|.|TRBV28
CASSPDRDRGDF
TGTGCCAGCAGTCCTGACCGGGACAGAGGAGATTTT
>TRBJ2-2|.|few|TRBV20-1
CSAQGLVDGELFF
TGCAGTGCTCAAGGGCTAGTTGACGGGGAGCTGTTTTTT
>TRBJ2-3|.|few|TRBV5-4
CASSLGGKRSTDTQYF
TGTGCCAGCAGCTTGGGTGGGAAGCGAAGCACAGATACGCAGTATTTT
>TRBJ1-6|.|.|TRBV6-1
CASKIRESSPLHF
TGTGCCAGCAAAATCCGAGAGAGTTCACCCCTCCACTTT
>TRBJ2-7|TRBD2|.|TRBV6-1
CASSASGSYEQYF
TGTGCCAGCTCCGCTAGCGGGAGCTACGAGCAGTACTTC
>TRBJ2-2|.|.|TRBV7-2
CASSLRRGANTGELFF
TGTGCCAGCAGCTTACGGAGGGGCGCGAACACCGGGGAGCTGTTTTTT
>TRBJ1-2|TRBD1|.|TRBV7-2
CASSVSTGPYGYTF
TGTGCCAGCAGCGTCTCGACAGGGCCCTATGGCTACACCTTC
>TRBJ1-2|.|.|TRBV6-2/TRBV6-3
CASSPWGVATNYGYTF
TGTGCCAGCAGCCCCTGGGGGGTCGCCACTAACTATGGCTACACCTTC
>TRBJ1-1|.|.|TRBV28
CASSEPGGGTEAFF
TGTGCCAGCAGCGAACCGGGAGGCGGCACTGAAGCTTTCTTT
>TRBJ2-3|.|.|TRBV7-9
CASSRELGGRSTDTQYF
TGTGCCAGCAGCCGGGAATTAGGAGGTCGGAGTACAGATACGCAGTATTTT
>TRBJ1-2|.|.|TRBV28
CASSLDDGYTF
TGTGCCAGCAGTTTAGATGATGGCTACACCTTC
>TRBJ1-5|.|.|TRBV4-3
CASSQDTGSYQPQHF
TGCGCCAGCAGCCAGGATACAGGGAGCTATCAGCCCCAGCATTTT
>TRBJ1-5|TRBD1|.|TRBV19
CASSGTGGQNQPQHF
TGTGCCAGTAGTGGGACAGGGGGGCAAAATCAGCCCCAGCATTTT
>TRBJ1-6|TRBD1|.|TRBV6-1
CASSPTGLGNSPLHF
TGTGCCAGCAGTCCGACAGGGCTCGGCAATTCACCCCTCCACTTT
>TRBJ2-5|.|few|TRBV9
CASSPAPGHQETQYF
TGTGCCAGCAGCCCAGCTCCGGGACATCAAGAGACCCAGTACTTC
>TRBJ1-1|.|.|TRBV29-1
CSVALTYSRDTEAFF
TGCAGCGTCGCGTTAACTTATTCGAGGGACACTGAAGCTTTCTTT